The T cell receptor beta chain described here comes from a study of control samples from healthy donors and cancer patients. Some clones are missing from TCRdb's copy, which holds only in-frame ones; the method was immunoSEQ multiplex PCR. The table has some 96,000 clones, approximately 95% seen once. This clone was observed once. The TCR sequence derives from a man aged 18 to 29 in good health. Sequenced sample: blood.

CDR3: CASGIQGARYEQYF. CDR3 nucleotide sequence: TGTGCCAGCGGAATACAGGGGGCGCGCTACGAGCAGTACTTC. The chain employs TRBV6-5 and TRBJ2-7; 9 nucleotides agree with TRBD1. This CDR3 is 14 amino acids long. Germline assignment: CDR1 MNHEY and CDR2 SVGAGI. The ends lost 8 bases at V and 3 bases at J; junction bases unmatched: 8.